This T cell receptor beta chain is from a study of blood T cell repertoires in COVID-19. As for the study in general: There were acute and convalescent COVID-19 samples, and they came from the United States, Italy and Spain. PBMCs, B-cell-depleted T cells, or T cells were the source of the cDNA or gDNA that made up the material.

V was shortened by 2 bases and J by 1 base, with 14 bases between the two germline ends. This CDR3 spans 16 amino acids. CDR1 is LGHDT, CDR2 YNNKEL, per germline (reference sequence). The repertoire was sequenced with immunoSEQ multiplex PCR; TCRdb's copy has only in-frame clones and lacks some. In the table there are about 150,000 clones, 80% to 90% of which are singletons. This clonotype was obtained from a man aged 60 to 75 with active or convalescent COVID-19. The rearrangement joins TRBV3-1 (or the pseudogene TRBV3-2) to TRBJ2-5, with unresolved D. Sample: peripheral blood. The CDR3 reads CASSQSGAGGQETQYF. In DNA form, the CDR3 reads TGTGCCAGCAGCCAATCTGGAGCTGGCGGCCAAGAGACCCAGTACTTC.